A selection of T cell receptor beta chains follows, all from one sample in a study of OX40 agonist ivuxolimab in advanced cancers. Generated by immunoSEQ multiplex PCR, the TCRdb table keeps only in-frame clones and is missing some. The sample consists of some 62,000 clones, more than 80% of them appearing once. Sequenced here: CD4+ or CD8+ T cells sorted from blood, sampled in a trial of the OX40 agonist ivuxolimab. The receptors shown here come from an adult with an advanced solid tumor such as melanoma, head and neck, liver or kidney cancer. Each CDR3 is given with its conserved first and last residue. D genes are given only for firm matches. Only some rows state a clone size, as once, few, many or a class for expanded clones.

>-|TRBV19|TRBJ1-2|-
TGTGCCAGTAGTATGGGTGCCGGGCATAACTATGGCTACACCTTC
CASSMGAGHNYGYTF
>-|TRBV7-8|TRBJ2-1|-
TGTGCCAGCAGCTTACGCCCGGGGTTGGAGTTCAATGAGCAGTTCTTC
CASSLRPGLEFNEQFF
>once|TRBV7-7|TRBJ2-5|-
TGTGCTAGCAGCCGTGGATGGGGGGAGACCCAGTACTTC
CASSRGWGETQYF
>-|TRBV6-1|TRBJ1-5|TRBD1
TGTGCCAGCTACTACAGGGGTAGCAATCAGCCCCAGCATTTT
CASYYRGSNQPQHF
>-|TRBV10-1|TRBJ2-3|-
TGCGCCAGCAGTGAAGCGACCAGCACAGATACGCAGTATTTT
CASSEATSTDTQYF
>-|TRBV28|TRBJ2-7|TRBD2
TGTGCCAGCAGTTTCGGCGGGGGGAGCTCCGAGCAGTACTTC
CASSFGGGSSEQYF
>once|TRBV5-1|TRBJ2-5|TRBD2
TGCGCCAGCAGCTTGGAAGCGAGGCGGGAGGGCCCGGAGACCCAGTACTTC
CASSLEARREGPETQYF
>-|TRBV28|TRBJ1-2|TRBD1
TGTGCCACAGGGGGTAACTATGGCTACACCTTC
CATGGNYGYTF
>once|TRBV30|TRBJ1-1|-
TGTGCCTGGACCTGGAACAGCGGGGCGAACACTGAAGCTTTCTTT
CAWTWNSGANTEAFF
>-|TRBV7-9|TRBJ2-2|-
TGTGCCAGCAGCTTACGGGGGGCTCAGACCGGGGAGCTGTTTTTT
CASSLRGAQTGELFF
>-|TRBV6-5|TRBJ2-7|-
TGTGCCAGCAGTACTCGGGCCTCGAGCGACGAGCAGTACTTC
CASSTRASSDEQYF
>few|TRBV2|TRBJ1-5|-
TGTGCCAGCAGTCTCGACAGGAATCAGCCCCAGCATTTT
CASSLDRNQPQHF
>-|TRBV27|TRBJ2-7|TRBD1
TGTGCCAGCACCTCAACAGGGGTCCCCATACAGTACTTC
CASTSTGVPIQYF
>-|TRBV11-1|TRBJ2-1|-
TGTGCCAGCAGCTTAGGGCTTAGGAGCAATGAGCAGTTCTTC
CASSLGLRSNEQFF
>-|TRBV27|TRBJ2-3|-
TGTGCCAGCAGTTTTTTTAGAAGCAAAGGAGATACGCAGTATTTT
CASSFFRSKGDTQYF
>-|TRBV18|TRBJ2-3|TRBD2
TGTGCCAGCTCACCACAGTGGGCTAGCGGGGTGACCGCAGATACGCAGTATTTT
CASSPQWASGVTADTQYF
>-|TRBV19|TRBJ2-5|-
TGTGCCAGTAGTACTGGACAACAAGAGACCCAGTACTTC
CASSTGQQETQYF
>-|TRBV18|TRBJ1-1|-
TGTGCCAGCTCACTAGGACAGCTCCTCGACGGTACTGAAGCTTTCTTT
CASSLGQLLDGTEAFF
>-|TRBV5-1|TRBJ2-3|TRBD2
TGCGCCAGCAGCTTACTAGCGGGAGACCTCACAGATACGCAGTATTTT
CASSLLAGDLTDTQYF
>-|TRBV6-5|TRBJ2-5|-
TGTGCCAGCAGTTACCCGCAAGGGACCCAGTACTTC
CASSYPQGTQYF
>-|TRBV18|TRBJ2-3|TRBD2
TGTGCCAGCTCACCAATCCCCAGCGGGAGGAGGGGCACAGATACGCAGTATTTT
CASSPIPSGRRGTDTQYF
>-|TRBV27|TRBJ2-7|-
TGTGCCAGCAGTTTAAGTCCAGTTAGCGAGCAGTACTTC
CASSLSPVSEQYF
>-|TRBV5-1|TRBJ1-6|-
TGCGCCAGCAGCTTGGAACCGGGGAAAAATTCACCCCTCCACTTT
CASSLEPGKNSPLHF
>-|TRBV5-1|TRBJ2-1|TRBD2
TGCGCCAGCAGCCCAGGACTAGCGGGAAGAATGACCAATGAGCAGTTCTTC
CASSPGLAGRMTNEQFF
>few|TRBV19|TRBJ1-2|-
TGTGCCAAAATGCCGGAGGACTATGGCTACACCTTC
CAKMPEDYGYTF
>once|TRBV30|TRBJ2-5|TRBD2
TGTGCCTGGAGAACTAGCGGTTTCCAAGAGACCCAGTACTTC
CAWRTSGFQETQYF
>-|TRBV12-1|TRBJ2-4|-
TGTGCCAGCAGCTTTGATCGGGGGAATATAGCCAAAAACATTCAGTACTTC
CASSFDRGNIAKNIQYF
>-|TRBV2|TRBJ2-7|TRBD2
TGTGCCAGCAGTGAAACCCTAGCGGGAGAGACCTACGAGCAGTACTTC
CASSETLAGETYEQYF